These T cell receptor beta chains were read from a single sample in a study of blood T cells in healthy people across ages. TCRdb reprocessed the 5' RACE reads with MiXCR, giving one entry per CDR3 protein. The sample has some 1.1 million distinct CDR3 sequences, 35% to 40% seen once. Sequenced: blood. These TCRs come from a man aged 18 to 30 in good health. Each CDR3 is given with its conserved first and last residue. The order of the fields is clone size, V gene, J gene, D gene, CDR3 protein, CDR3 DNA. D genes are given only for firm matches. Only some rows state a clone size, as once, few, many or a class for expanded clones.

clone_size: few; v_call: TRBV7-2; j_call: TRBJ2-5; d_call: NA; cdr3_aa: CASSQNLAETQYF; cdr3_nt: TGTGCCAGCAGCCAAAACTTAGCGGAGACCCAGTACTTC
clone_size: NA; v_call: TRBV9; j_call: TRBJ2-3; d_call: TRBD2; cdr3_aa: CASSFLAGMSDTQYF; cdr3_nt: TGTGCCAGCAGCTTTCTAGCGGGGATGTCAGATACGCAGTATTTT
clone_size: once; v_call: TRBV9; j_call: TRBJ1-2; d_call: NA; cdr3_aa: CASSESDGNYGYTF; cdr3_nt: TGTGCCAGCAGCGAGTCCGACGGTAACTATGGCTACACCTTC
clone_size: few; v_call: TRBV20-1; j_call: TRBJ1-2; d_call: NA; cdr3_aa: CSARVGLGGYTF; cdr3_nt: TGCAGTGCTAGGGTGGGGCTGGGTGGCTACACCTTC
clone_size: few; v_call: TRBV24-1; j_call: TRBJ2-1; d_call: NA; cdr3_aa: CATSDRTHGEQFF; cdr3_nt: TGTGCCACCAGTGACCGAACCCATGGGGAGCAGTTCTTC
clone_size: many; v_call: TRBV7-3; j_call: TRBJ2-1; d_call: NA; cdr3_aa: CASSLTENSYNEQFF; cdr3_nt: TGCGCCAGCAGCCTAACTGAGAACTCCTACAATGAGCAGTTCTTC
clone_size: once; v_call: TRBV28; j_call: TRBJ2-2; d_call: TRBD2; cdr3_aa: CASSFYGGGNTGELFF; cdr3_nt: TGTGCCAGCAGCTTTTACGGCGGGGGGAACACCGGGGAGCTGTTTTTT
clone_size: many; v_call: TRBV29-1; j_call: TRBJ2-3; d_call: NA; cdr3_aa: CSVEQRLTDTQYF; cdr3_nt: TGCAGCGTTGAACAGCGCCTCACAGATACGCAGTATTTT
clone_size: once; v_call: TRBV27; j_call: TRBJ1-5; d_call: NA; cdr3_aa: CASSHGQLDSGNQPQHF; cdr3_nt: TGTGCCAGCAGCCACGGACAGTTGGATTCGGGCAATCAGCCCCAGCATTTT
clone_size: NA; v_call: TRBV3-1; j_call: TRBJ1-1; d_call: NA; cdr3_aa: CASSHVRGGEAFF; cdr3_nt: TGTGCCAGCAGCCACGTGCGCGGTGGTGAAGCTTTCTTT
clone_size: NA; v_call: TRBV28; j_call: TRBJ1-5; d_call: NA; cdr3_aa: CASSLGGPGQPQHF; cdr3_nt: TGTGCCAGCAGTTTGGGTGGGCCAGGCCAGCCCCAGCATTTT
clone_size: few; v_call: TRBV6-2/TRBV6-3; j_call: TRBJ2-5; d_call: NA; cdr3_aa: CATTIAATQYF; cdr3_nt: TGTGCCACGACCATCGCGGCGACCCAGTACTTC
clone_size: once; v_call: TRBV2; j_call: TRBJ2-1; d_call: TRBD1; cdr3_aa: CASGDRGLFNEQFF; cdr3_nt: TGTGCCAGCGGGGACAGGGGGCTTTTCAATGAGCAGTTCTTC
clone_size: few; v_call: TRBV6-1; j_call: TRBJ1-5; d_call: NA; cdr3_aa: CASSGAGRNQPQHF; cdr3_nt: TGTGCCAGCAGTGGCGCAGGTCGCAATCAGCCCCAGCATTTT
clone_size: NA; v_call: TRBV5-1; j_call: TRBJ1-2; d_call: NA; cdr3_aa: CASSLGALYGYTF; cdr3_nt: TGCGCCAGCAGCTTGGGGGCTTTATATGGCTACACCTTC
clone_size: NA; v_call: TRBV7-9; j_call: TRBJ2-3; d_call: NA; cdr3_aa: CASSQKHSTDTQYF; cdr3_nt: TGTGCCAGCAGCCAGAAACATAGCACAGATACGCAGTATTTT
clone_size: NA; v_call: TRBV6-2/TRBV6-3; j_call: TRBJ2-6; d_call: TRBD1; cdr3_aa: CASSYRFDRERRGANVLTF; cdr3_nt: TGTGCCAGCAGTTACCGTTTTGACAGGGAGAGAAGAGGGGCCAACGTCCTGACTTTC
clone_size: once; v_call: TRBV7-2; j_call: TRBJ2-1; d_call: NA; cdr3_aa: CASSSRDREGSFF; cdr3_nt: TGTGCCAGCAGCTCCAGAGACAGGGAGGGATCGTTCTTC
clone_size: NA; v_call: TRBV5-1; j_call: TRBJ1-1; d_call: NA; cdr3_aa: CASSLEGGTMNTEAFF; cdr3_nt: TGCGCCAGCAGCTTGGAGGGAGGGACCATGAACACTGAAGCTTTCTTT
clone_size: NA; v_call: TRBV4-3; j_call: TRBJ2-2; d_call: NA; cdr3_aa: CASSQDITGDSTGELFF; cdr3_nt: TGCGCCAGCAGCCAAGATATTACGGGGGATTCGACCGGGGAGCTGTTTTTT
clone_size: few; v_call: TRBV25-1; j_call: TRBJ1-5; d_call: NA; cdr3_aa: CASSESRVSNQPQHF; cdr3_nt: TGTGCCAGCAGTGAATCCAGGGTCAGCAATCAGCCCCAGCATTTT
clone_size: few; v_call: TRBV7-2; j_call: TRBJ1-2; d_call: TRBD1; cdr3_aa: CASARDSANYGYTF; cdr3_nt: TGTGCCAGCGCGAGGGACAGCGCTAACTATGGCTACACCTTC
clone_size: NA; v_call: TRBV2; j_call: TRBJ1-1; d_call: NA; cdr3_aa: CASKKTGRGTEAFF; cdr3_nt: TGTGCCAGCAAGAAGACAGGACGGGGCACTGAAGCTTTCTTT
clone_size: NA; v_call: TRBV28; j_call: TRBJ2-7; d_call: NA; cdr3_aa: CASSSVYYEQYF; cdr3_nt: TGTGCCAGCAGTTCGGTTTACTACGAGCAGTACTTC
clone_size: few; v_call: TRBV6-5; j_call: TRBJ2-7; d_call: NA; cdr3_aa: CASSGQPSSYEQYF; cdr3_nt: TGTGCCAGCAGTGGGCAACCGAGCTCCTACGAGCAGTACTTC
clone_size: few; v_call: TRBV12-3/TRBV12-4; j_call: TRBJ2-7; d_call: NA; cdr3_aa: CASSPTVGGKQYF; cdr3_nt: TGTGCCAGCAGCCCCACCGTGGGGGGCAAGCAGTACTTC
clone_size: few; v_call: TRBV20-1; j_call: TRBJ1-2; d_call: NA; cdr3_aa: CSAGRGASGYTF; cdr3_nt: TGCAGTGCGGGTCGAGGCGCGAGTGGCTACACCTTC
clone_size: few; v_call: TRBV3-1; j_call: TRBJ2-5; d_call: TRBD2; cdr3_aa: CASSPGTSSQETQYF; cdr3_nt: TGTGCCAGCAGCCCAGGGACTAGCAGTCAAGAGACCCAGTACTTC
clone_size: NA; v_call: TRBV12-3/TRBV12-4; j_call: TRBJ2-7; d_call: TRBD2; cdr3_aa: CASSLYAGGQNEQYF; cdr3_nt: TGTGCCAGCAGTTTATATGCGGGGGGCCAGAATGAGCAGTACTTC
clone_size: NA; v_call: TRBV7-9; j_call: TRBJ2-2; d_call: NA; cdr3_aa: CASRGSDEELFF; cdr3_nt: TGTGCCAGCAGGGGGTCCGATGAGGAGCTGTTTTTT
clone_size: few; v_call: TRBV4-2; j_call: TRBJ2-5; d_call: NA; cdr3_aa: CASSQGRVGRYETQYF; cdr3_nt: TGTGCCAGCAGCCAAGGAAGAGTCGGGCGTTACGAGACCCAGTACTTC
clone_size: NA; v_call: TRBV19; j_call: TRBJ2-1; d_call: NA; cdr3_aa: CASRRQAAYYNEQFF; cdr3_nt: TGTGCCAGTAGAAGACAGGCGGCCTACTACAATGAGCAGTTCTTC
clone_size: NA; v_call: TRBV28; j_call: TRBJ2-7; d_call: NA; cdr3_aa: CASSLQTGEGQYF; cdr3_nt: TGTGCCAGCAGTCTACAAACGGGGGAAGGGCAGTACTTC
clone_size: once; v_call: TRBV18; j_call: TRBJ1-2; d_call: TRBD1; cdr3_aa: CASSPRQGINYGYTF; cdr3_nt: TGTGCCAGCTCACCAAGACAGGGGATCAACTATGGCTACACCTTC
clone_size: NA; v_call: TRBV5-1; j_call: TRBJ1-1; d_call: NA; cdr3_aa: CASSPPLAGQPSKNTEAFF; cdr3_nt: TGCGCCAGCAGCCCCCCTTTGGCAGGGCAACCCTCAAAAAACACTGAAGCTTTCTTT
clone_size: NA; v_call: TRBV12-3/TRBV12-4; j_call: TRBJ1-4; d_call: NA; cdr3_aa: CASTPDRVNEKLFF; cdr3_nt: TGTGCCAGCACCCCGGACAGAGTTAATGAAAAACTGTTTTTT
clone_size: NA; v_call: TRBV6-5; j_call: TRBJ2-2; d_call: NA; cdr3_aa: CAAAGGTTGELFF; cdr3_nt: TGTGCCGCGGCCGGGGGTACCACCGGGGAGCTGTTTTTT
clone_size: NA; v_call: TRBV6-5; j_call: TRBJ1-1; d_call: NA; cdr3_aa: CASSAIAGTEAFF; cdr3_nt: TGTGCCAGCAGTGCTATAGCGGGCACTGAAGCTTTCTTT
clone_size: NA; v_call: TRBV15; j_call: TRBJ2-3; d_call: NA; cdr3_aa: CATSRNSPDTQYF; cdr3_nt: TGTGCCACCAGCAGGAACAGTCCAGATACGCAGTATTTT
clone_size: NA; v_call: TRBV2; j_call: TRBJ1-2; d_call: TRBD1; cdr3_aa: CASSRDRGPFHYGYTF; cdr3_nt: TGTGCCAGCAGTCGGGACAGGGGGCCCTTTCACTATGGCTACACCTTC
clone_size: NA; v_call: TRBV9; j_call: TRBJ2-3; d_call: NA; cdr3_aa: CASSVSPPDSFSTDTQYF; cdr3_nt: TGTGCCAGCAGCGTATCCCCCCCTGACAGCTTCTCCACAGATACGCAGTATTTT
clone_size: once; v_call: TRBV6-1; j_call: TRBJ2-1; d_call: TRBD2; cdr3_aa: CASREARVRGYNEQFF; cdr3_nt: TGTGCCAGCAGGGAAGCCCGTGTGCGGGGGTACAATGAGCAGTTCTTC
clone_size: NA; v_call: TRBV20-1; j_call: TRBJ1-4; d_call: NA; cdr3_aa: CSARGPGGNEKLFF; cdr3_nt: TGCAGTGCTAGAGGCCCGGGGGGGAATGAAAAACTGTTTTTT
clone_size: NA; v_call: TRBV5-1; j_call: TRBJ2-1; d_call: TRBD1; cdr3_aa: CASSTGTATYDEQFF; cdr3_nt: TGCGCCAGCAGCACAGGGACAGCTACCTACGATGAGCAGTTCTTC
clone_size: few; v_call: TRBV7-2; j_call: TRBJ2-1; d_call: TRBD2; cdr3_aa: CASSLTSGGDNEQFF; cdr3_nt: TGTGCCAGCAGCTTAACTAGCGGGGGAGACAATGAGCAGTTCTTC
clone_size: NA; v_call: TRBV7-9; j_call: TRBJ1-1; d_call: NA; cdr3_aa: CASSLVGSANTEAFF; cdr3_nt: TGTGCCAGCAGCTTAGTGGGGAGCGCTAACACTGAAGCTTTCTTT